These 9 T cell receptor beta chains were all obtained from the same sample, sequenced in a study of blood T cell repertoires in COVID-19. The assay was immunoSEQ multiplex PCR, and TCRdb's table has in-frame clones only and misses some. The table shows about 130,000 clones, with 79% occurring only once. What was sequenced was peripheral blood. Every receptor here comes from a woman aged 70-85 years with COVID-19, enrolled during active disease.

The chain is built from TRBV30 and TRBJ2-5, with a tentative D call TRBD2 (5 bases). Germline V CDR1 and CDR2: GTSNPN, SVGIG (reference sequence). The CDR3 has 12 residues. V gave up 5 bases and J gave up 5 bases, with 12 bases separating them. In DNA form, the CDR3 reads TGTGCCTGGGCGAGGTCGGGGGAGACCCAGTACTTC. Translated, it gives CAWARSGETQYF.

The chain links TRBV7-9 to TRBJ1-1; D remains ambiguous. Trimming pared 5 bases from V and 3 bases from J, leaving 7 bases between. The CDR3 is 12 residues long. Germline values: CDR1 SEHNR, CDR2 FQNEAQ (reference sequence). The CDR3: CASSGEYTEAFF. In DNA, the CDR3 is TGTGCCAGCAGCGGGGAGTACACTGAAGCTTTCTTT.

This sequence joins TRBV7-8 and TRBJ1-1; 8 bases are shared with TRBD1. Germline lookup yields CDR1 SGHVS and CDR2 FQNEAQ. The CDR3 consists of 15 residues. With V trimmed by 5 bases and J by 1 base, 6 bases remained unmatched. CDR3 DNA sequence: TGTGCCAGCAGCCCAGGACAGGGTTCGAACACTGAAGCTTTCTTT. Its protein product is CASSPGQGSNTEAFF.

This clone was seen only once. The CDR3 loop is CASSILRTASTDTQYF. The CDR3 DNA is TGTGCCAGTAGTATACTTAGGACAGCCAGCACAGATACGCAGTATTTT. The chain uses TRBV19 and TRBJ2-3; perhaps TRBD1 as D (6 bases). V was pared by 2 bases and J by 0 bases, with 12 bases between. This CDR3 contains 16 residues. Germline V lookup: CDR1 LNHDA, CDR2 SQIVND (reference sequence).

In its sample, this clone was seen once. The V gene is TRBV6-1, the J gene TRBJ1-4; D might be TRBD1 (6 bases). This CDR3 has 15 residues. Per germline, CDR1 MNHNS and CDR2 SASEGT. With 3 bases removed from V and 5 bases from J, the gap between germline ends came to 13 bases. CDR3 nucleotide sequence: TGTGCCAGCAGTGACCCCGGGGGGCCCAATGAAAAACTGTTTTTT. Its protein product is CASSDPGGPNEKLFF.

The rearrangement links TRBV5-1 to TRBJ1-2; 9 positions agree with TRBD1. This CDR3 has 11 amino acids. Trimming at V came to 3 bases and at J to 14 bases, leaving 5 bases not matched to a gene. The germline V gene has CDR1 SGHRS and CDR2 YFSETQ. CDR3 DNA: TGCGCCAGCAGCTCCGGGACAGGGACTACCTTC. The encoded protein is CASSSGTGTTF.

The J gene is TRBJ2-2, the V gene TRBV6-6; D is uncertain. V was shortened by 7 bases and J by 5 bases, with 11 bases between the two germline ends. The CDR3 contains 13 residues. Germline V gene lookup returns CDR1 MNHNY and CDR2 SVGAGI (reference sequence). In DNA form, the CDR3 reads TGTGCCAGCACCCCCGTCGAGACCGGGGAGCTGTTTTTT. Residues: CASTPVETGELFF.

This clone was picked up one time. V gene TRBV25-1 combines with J gene TRBJ2-1; D may be TRBD1 (6 bases). This CDR3 comprises 13 residues. V lost 5 bases and J 9 bases, leaving 14 bases between the germline ends. Germline V gene sequence: CDR1 MGHDK, CDR2 SYGVNS. The CDR3 spells CASSPTGSPEQFF. In DNA, the CDR3 is TGTGCCAGCAGTCCCACAGGGTCGCCTGAGCAGTTCTTC.

This chain uses TRBV7-2 with TRBJ1-4; tentatively, D is TRBD1 (6 bases). CDR3 length: 15 amino acids. V lost 1 base and J 2 bases, leaving 8 bases between the germline ends. Per germline, CDR1 SGHTA and CDR2 FQGNSA. CDR3 DNA sequence: TGTGCCAGCAGCTTAGGGACAGTGACTAATGAAAAACTGTTTTTT. Translated, it gives CASSLGTVTNEKLFF.